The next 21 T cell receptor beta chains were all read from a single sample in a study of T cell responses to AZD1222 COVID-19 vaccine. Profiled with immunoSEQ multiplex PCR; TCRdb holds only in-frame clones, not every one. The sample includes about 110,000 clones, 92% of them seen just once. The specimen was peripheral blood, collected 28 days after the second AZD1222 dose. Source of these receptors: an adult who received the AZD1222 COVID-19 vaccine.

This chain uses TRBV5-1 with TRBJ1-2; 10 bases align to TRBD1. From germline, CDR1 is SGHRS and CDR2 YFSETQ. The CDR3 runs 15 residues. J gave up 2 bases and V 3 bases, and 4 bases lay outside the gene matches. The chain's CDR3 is CASSSRGQGNYGYTF. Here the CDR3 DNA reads TGCGCCAGCAGCTCAAGGGGACAGGGGAACTATGGCTACACCTTC.

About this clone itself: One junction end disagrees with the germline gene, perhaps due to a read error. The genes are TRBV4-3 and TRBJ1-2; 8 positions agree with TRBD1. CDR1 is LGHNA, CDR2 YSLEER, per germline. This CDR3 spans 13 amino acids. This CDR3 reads CASSPTIGQGAIF. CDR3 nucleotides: TGCGCCAGCAGCCCTACTATTGGCCAGGGGGCTATCTTC.

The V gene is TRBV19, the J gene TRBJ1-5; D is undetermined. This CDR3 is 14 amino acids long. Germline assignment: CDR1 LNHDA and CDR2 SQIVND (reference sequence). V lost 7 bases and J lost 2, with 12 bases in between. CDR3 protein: CASKFGPGNQPQHF. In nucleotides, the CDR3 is TGTGCCAGTAAATTCGGACCGGGCAATCAGCCCCAGCATTTT.

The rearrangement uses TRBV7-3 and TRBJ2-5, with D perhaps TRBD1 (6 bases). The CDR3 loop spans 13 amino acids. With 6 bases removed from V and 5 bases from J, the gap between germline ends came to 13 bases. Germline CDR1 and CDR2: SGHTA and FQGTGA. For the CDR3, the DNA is TGTGCCAGCAGGAAACAGGGTCGGGAGACCCAGTACTTC. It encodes CASRKQGRETQYF.

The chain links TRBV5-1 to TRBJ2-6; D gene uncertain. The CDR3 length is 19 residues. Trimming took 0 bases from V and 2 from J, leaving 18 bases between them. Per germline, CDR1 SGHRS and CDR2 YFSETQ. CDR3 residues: CASSLAQVVPLPGANVLTF. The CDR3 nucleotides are TGCGCCAGCAGCTTGGCCCAGGTAGTACCCCTCCCTGGGGCCAACGTCCTGACTTTC.

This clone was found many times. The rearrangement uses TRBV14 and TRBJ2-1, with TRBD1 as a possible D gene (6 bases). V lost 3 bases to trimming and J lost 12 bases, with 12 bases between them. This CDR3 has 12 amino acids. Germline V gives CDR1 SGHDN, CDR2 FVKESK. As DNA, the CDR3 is TGTGCCAGCAGCCAGTCAGGGGAAAGGCAGTTCTTC. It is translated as CASSQSGERQFF.

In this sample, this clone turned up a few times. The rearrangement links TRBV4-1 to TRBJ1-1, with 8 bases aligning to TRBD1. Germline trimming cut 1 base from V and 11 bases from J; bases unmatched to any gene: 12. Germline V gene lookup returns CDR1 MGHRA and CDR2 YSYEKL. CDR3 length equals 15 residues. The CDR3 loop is CASSQASGGAVVAFF. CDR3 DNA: TGCGCCAGCAGCCAAGCGTCAGGGGGCGCGGTGGTGGCTTTCTTT.

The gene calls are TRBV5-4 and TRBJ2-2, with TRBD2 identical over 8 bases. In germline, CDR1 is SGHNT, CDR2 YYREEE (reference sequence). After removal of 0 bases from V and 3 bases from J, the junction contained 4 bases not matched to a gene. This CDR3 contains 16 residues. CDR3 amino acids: CASSLVRGADTGELFF. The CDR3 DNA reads TGTGCCAGCAGCTTGGTGCGGGGGGCGGACACCGGGGAGCTGTTTTTT.

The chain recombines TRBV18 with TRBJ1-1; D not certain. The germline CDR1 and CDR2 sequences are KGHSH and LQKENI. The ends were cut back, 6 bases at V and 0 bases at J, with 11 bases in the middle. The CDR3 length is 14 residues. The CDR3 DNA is TGTGCCAGCTCCCATGGGAGGGTGAACACTGAAGCTTTCTTT. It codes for CASSHGRVNTEAFF.

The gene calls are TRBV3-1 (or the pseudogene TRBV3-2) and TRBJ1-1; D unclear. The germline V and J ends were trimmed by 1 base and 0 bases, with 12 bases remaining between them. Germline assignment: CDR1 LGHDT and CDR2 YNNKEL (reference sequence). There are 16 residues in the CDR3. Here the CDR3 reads CASSQGGPALNTEAFF. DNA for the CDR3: TGTGCCAGCAGCCAAGGGGGTCCAGCCTTGAACACTGAAGCTTTCTTT.

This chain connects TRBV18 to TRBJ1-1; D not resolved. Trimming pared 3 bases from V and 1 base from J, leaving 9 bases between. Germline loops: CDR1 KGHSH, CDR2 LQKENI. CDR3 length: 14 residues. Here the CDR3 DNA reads TGTGCCAGCTCACCGGATATGGGGAACACTGAAGCTTTCTTT. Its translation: CASSPDMGNTEAFF.

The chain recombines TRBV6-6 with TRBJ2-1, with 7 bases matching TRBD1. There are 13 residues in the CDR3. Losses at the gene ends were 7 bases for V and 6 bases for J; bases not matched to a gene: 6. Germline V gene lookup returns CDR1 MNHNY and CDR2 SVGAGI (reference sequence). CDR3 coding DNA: TGTGCCAGCAATCTACAGGGGAGCAATGAGCAGTTCTTC. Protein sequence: CASNLQGSNEQFF.

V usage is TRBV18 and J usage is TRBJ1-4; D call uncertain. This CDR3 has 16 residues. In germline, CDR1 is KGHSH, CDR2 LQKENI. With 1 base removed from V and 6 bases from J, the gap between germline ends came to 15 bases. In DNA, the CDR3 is TGTGCCAGCTCACCACTAGGTGGAGTCCGGGATGAAAAACTGTTTTTT. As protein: CASSPLGGVRDEKLFF.

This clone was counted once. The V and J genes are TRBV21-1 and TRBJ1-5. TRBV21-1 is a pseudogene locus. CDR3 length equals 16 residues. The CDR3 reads CASSKARLPRWLPQHF. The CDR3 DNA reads TGTGCCAGCAGCAAAGCGAGGTTGCCCCGTTGGTTGCCCCAGCATTTT.

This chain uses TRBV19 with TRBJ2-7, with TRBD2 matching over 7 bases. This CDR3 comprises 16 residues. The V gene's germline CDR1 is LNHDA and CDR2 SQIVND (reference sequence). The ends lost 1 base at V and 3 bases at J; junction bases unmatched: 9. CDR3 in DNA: TGTGCCAGTAGTATAGCCGTCGGGGGGATGAACTACGAGCAGTACTTC. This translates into CASSIAVGGMNYEQYF.

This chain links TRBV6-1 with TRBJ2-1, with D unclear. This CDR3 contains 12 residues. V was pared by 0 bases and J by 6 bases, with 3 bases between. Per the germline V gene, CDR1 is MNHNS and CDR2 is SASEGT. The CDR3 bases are TGTGCCAGCAGTGAAGCGCCCAATGAGCAGTTCTTC. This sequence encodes CASSEAPNEQFF.

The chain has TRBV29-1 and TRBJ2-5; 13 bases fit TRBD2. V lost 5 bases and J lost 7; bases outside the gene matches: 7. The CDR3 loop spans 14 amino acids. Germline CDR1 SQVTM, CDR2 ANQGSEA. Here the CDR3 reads CSVSGTSGALTQYF. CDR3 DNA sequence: TGCAGCGTTTCCGGGACTAGCGGGGCGTTGACCCAGTACTTC.

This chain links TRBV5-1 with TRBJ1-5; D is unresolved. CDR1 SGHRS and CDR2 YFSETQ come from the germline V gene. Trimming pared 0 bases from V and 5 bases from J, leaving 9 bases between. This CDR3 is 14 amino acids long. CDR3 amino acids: CASSLAGRDQPQHF. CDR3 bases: TGCGCCAGCAGCTTGGCGGGGAGGGATCAGCCCCAGCATTTT.

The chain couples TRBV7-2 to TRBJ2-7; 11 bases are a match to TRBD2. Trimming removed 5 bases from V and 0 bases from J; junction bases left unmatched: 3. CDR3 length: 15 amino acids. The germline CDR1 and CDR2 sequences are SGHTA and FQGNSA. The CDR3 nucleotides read TGTGCCAGCAGCCAAACTAGCGGGAGCTCCTACGAGCAGTACTTC. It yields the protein CASSQTSGSSYEQYF.

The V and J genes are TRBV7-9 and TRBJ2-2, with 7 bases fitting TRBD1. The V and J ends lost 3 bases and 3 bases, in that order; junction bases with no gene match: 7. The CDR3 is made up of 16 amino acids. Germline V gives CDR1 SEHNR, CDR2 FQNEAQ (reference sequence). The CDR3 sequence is CASSFDRVEYTGELFF. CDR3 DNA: TGTGCCAGCAGCTTTGACAGGGTTGAATACACCGGGGAGCTGTTTTTT. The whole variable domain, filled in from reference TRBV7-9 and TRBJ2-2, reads DTGVSQNPRHKITKRGQNVTFRCDPISEHNRLYWYRQTLGQGPEFLTYFQNEAQLEKSRLLSDRFSAERPKGSFSTLEIQRTEQGDSAMYLCASSFDRVEYTGELFFGEGSRLTVL.

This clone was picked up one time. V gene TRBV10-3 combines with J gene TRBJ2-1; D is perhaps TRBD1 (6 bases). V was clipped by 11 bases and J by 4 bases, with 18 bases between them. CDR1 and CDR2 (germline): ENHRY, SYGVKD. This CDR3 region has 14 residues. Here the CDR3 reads CAVNRDQGYNEQFF. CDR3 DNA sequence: TGTGCCGTAAACCGGGACCAGGGGTACAATGAGCAGTTCTTC.